The text below deals with one T cell receptor beta chain. The record originates from a study of T cell responses to AZD1222 COVID-19 vaccine. Here immunoSEQ multiplex PCR was the method, and the copy in TCRdb shows in-frame clones only, minus some. The sample has around 99,000 clones; 87% are singletons. The CDR3 has 13 amino acids. V was cut by 4 bases and J by 6 bases, with 9 bases left in between. Germline values: CDR1 MNHEY, CDR2 SMNVEV (reference sequence). This sequence was found in an adult who received the AZD1222 COVID-19 vaccine. Here the sequenced sample was peripheral blood, taken 28 days after the second AZD1222 dose. V gene TRBV27 combines with J gene TRBJ2-2; D is undetermined. This CDR3 reads CASSSPLPGELFF. CDR3 bases: TGTGCCAGCAGTTCCCCTCTTCCCGGGGAGCTGTTTTTT.